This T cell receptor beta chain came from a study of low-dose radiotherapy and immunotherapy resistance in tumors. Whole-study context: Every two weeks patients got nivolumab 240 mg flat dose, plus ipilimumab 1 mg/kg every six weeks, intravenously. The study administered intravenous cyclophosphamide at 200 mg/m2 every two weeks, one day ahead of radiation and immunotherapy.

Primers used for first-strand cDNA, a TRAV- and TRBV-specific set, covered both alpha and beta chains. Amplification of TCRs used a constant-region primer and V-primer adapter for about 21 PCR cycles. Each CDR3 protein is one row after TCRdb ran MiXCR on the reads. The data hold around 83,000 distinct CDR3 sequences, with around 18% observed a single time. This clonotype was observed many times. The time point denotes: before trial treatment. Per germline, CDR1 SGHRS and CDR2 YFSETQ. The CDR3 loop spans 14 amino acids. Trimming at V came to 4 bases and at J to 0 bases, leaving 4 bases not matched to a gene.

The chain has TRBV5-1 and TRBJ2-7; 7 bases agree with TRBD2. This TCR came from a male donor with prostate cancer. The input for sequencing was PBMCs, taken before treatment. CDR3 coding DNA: TGCGCCAGCAGCCAGACTAGCAGCTCCTACGAGCAGTACTTC. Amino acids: CASSQTSSSYEQYF.